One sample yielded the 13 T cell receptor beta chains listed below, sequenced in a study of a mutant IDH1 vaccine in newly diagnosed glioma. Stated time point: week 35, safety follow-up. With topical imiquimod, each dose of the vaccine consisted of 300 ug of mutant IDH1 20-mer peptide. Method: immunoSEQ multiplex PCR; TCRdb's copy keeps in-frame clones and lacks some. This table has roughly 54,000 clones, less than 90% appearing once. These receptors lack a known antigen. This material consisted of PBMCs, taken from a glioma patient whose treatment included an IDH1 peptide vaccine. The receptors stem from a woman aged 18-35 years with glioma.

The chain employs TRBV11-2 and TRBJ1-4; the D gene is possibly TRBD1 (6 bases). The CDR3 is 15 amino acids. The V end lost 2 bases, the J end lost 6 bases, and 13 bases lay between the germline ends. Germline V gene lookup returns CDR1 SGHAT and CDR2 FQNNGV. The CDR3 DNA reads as TGTGCCAGCAGCTTAAGGGGGAAGGGGGATGAAAAACTGTTTTTT. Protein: CASSLRGKGDEKLFF.

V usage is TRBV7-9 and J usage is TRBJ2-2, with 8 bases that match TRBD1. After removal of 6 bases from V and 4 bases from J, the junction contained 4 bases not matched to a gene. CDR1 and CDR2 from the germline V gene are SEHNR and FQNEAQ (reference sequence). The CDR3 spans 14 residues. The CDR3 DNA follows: TGTGCCAGCAGTCTACAGGGGGTCACCGGGGAGCTGTTTTTT. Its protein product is CASSLQGVTGELFF.

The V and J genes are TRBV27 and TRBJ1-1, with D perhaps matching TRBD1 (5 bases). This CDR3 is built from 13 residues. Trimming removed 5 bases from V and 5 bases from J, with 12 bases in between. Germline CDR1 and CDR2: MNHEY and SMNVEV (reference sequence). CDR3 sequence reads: CASSSPGRTEAFF. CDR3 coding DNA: TGTGCCAGCAGTAGCCCAGGGAGGACTGAAGCTTTCTTT.

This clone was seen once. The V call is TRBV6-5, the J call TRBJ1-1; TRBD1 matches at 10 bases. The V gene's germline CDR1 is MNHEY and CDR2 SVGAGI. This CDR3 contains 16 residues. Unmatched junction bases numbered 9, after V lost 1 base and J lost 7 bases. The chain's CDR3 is CASSYLGTGVGNEAFF. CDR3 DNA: TGTGCCAGCAGTTACTTGGGGACAGGGGTTGGGAATGAAGCTTTCTTT.

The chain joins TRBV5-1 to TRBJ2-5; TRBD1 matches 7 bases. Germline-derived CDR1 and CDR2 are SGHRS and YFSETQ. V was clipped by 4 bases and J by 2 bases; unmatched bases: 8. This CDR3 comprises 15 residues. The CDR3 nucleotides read TGCGCCAGCAGCCAGCTAGGGACAGTTCAAGAGACCCAGTACTTC. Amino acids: CASSQLGTVQETQYF. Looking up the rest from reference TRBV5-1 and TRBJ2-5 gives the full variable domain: KAGVTQTPRYLIKTRGQQVTLSCSPISGHRSVSWYQQTPGQGLQFLFEYFSETQRNKGNFPGRFSGRQFSNSRSEMNVSTLELGDSALYLCASSQLGTVQETQYFGPGTRLLVL.

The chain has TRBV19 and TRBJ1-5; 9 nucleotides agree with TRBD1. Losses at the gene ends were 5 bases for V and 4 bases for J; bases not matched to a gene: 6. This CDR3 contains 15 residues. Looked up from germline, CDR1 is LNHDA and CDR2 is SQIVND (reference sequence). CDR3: CASSSGTGSNQPQHF. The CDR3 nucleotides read TGTGCCAGTAGTTCCGGGACAGGGTCGAATCAGCCCCAGCATTTT.

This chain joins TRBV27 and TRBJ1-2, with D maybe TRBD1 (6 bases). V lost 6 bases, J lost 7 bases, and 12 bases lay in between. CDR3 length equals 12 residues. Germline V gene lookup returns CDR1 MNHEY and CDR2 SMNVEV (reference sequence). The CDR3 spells CASSGGLGGYTF. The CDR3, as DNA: TGTGCCAGCAGCGGGGGCTTGGGTGGCTACACCTTC.

CDR3 nucleotides: TGTGCCAGCAGCCCCGTGGCCCTTTTGTATGGCTACACCTTC. As protein: CASSPVALLYGYTF. V usage is TRBV27 and J usage is TRBJ1-2; no definite D call. The CDR3 is 14 residues long. V lost 6 bases, J lost 5 bases, and 16 bases lay in between. The germline CDR1 and CDR2 sequences are MNHEY and SMNVEV (reference sequence).

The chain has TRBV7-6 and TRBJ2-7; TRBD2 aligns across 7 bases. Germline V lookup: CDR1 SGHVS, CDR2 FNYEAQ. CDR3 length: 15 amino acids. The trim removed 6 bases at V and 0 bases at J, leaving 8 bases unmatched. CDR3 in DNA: TGTGCCAGCAGTCCTGGAAGCGGGGACTCCTACGAGCAGTACTTC. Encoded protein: CASSPGSGDSYEQYF.

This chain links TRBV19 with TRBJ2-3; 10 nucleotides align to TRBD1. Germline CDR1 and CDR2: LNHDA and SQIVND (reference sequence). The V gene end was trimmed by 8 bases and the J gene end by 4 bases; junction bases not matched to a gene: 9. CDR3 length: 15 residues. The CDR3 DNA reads TGTGCCAGTTGGACAGGGGGACTTCTCCCAGATACGCAGTATTTT. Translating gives CASWTGGLLPDTQYF.

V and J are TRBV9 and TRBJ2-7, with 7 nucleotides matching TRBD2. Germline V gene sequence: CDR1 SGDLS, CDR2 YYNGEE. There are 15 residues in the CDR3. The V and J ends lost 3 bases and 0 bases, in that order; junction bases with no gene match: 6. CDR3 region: CASSAAGVLSYEQYF. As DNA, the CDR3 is TGTGCCAGCAGCGCCGCGGGAGTCCTCTCCTACGAGCAGTACTTC.

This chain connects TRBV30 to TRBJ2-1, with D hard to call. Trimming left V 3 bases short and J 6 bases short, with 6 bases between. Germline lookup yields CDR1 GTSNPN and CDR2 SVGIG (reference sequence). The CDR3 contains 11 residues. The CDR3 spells CAWSASNEQFF. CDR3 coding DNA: TGTGCCTGGAGCGCGAGCAATGAGCAGTTCTTC.

CDR3 residues: CASSSYGNEQYF. The CDR3 DNA reads as TGTGCCAGCAGCTCCTACGGAAACGAGCAGTACTTC. The V call is TRBV11-2, the J call TRBJ2-7; D ambiguous. The germline V gene has CDR1 SGHAT and CDR2 FQNNGV. The ends were cut back, 4 bases at V and 5 bases at J, with 9 bases in the middle. This CDR3 has 12 amino acids.